The next 26 T cell receptor beta chains were all read from a single sample in a study of blood T cell repertoires in COVID-19. Clones were read by immunoSEQ multiplex PCR, and TCRdb kept only the in-frame ones, dropping some. The sample has around 30,000 clones, 70% to 85% seen once. The sequenced sample was peripheral blood. These receptors all stem from a woman older than 75 with acute or convalescent COVID-19.

V and J are TRBV19 and TRBJ2-7, with TRBD1 matching over 9 bases. The germline V gene encodes CDR1 LNHDA and CDR2 SQIVND (reference sequence). The V and J ends lost 8 bases and 6 bases, in that order; junction bases with no gene match: 8. The CDR3 consists of 13 residues. As DNA, the CDR3 is TGTGCCAGTGGCAGGACAGGGGTAATCGAGCAGTACTTC. Translation: CASGRTGVIEQYF.

The gene calls are TRBV19 and TRBJ2-2; 9 bases line up with TRBD1. Germline V gives CDR1 LNHDA, CDR2 SQIVND (reference sequence). The length of the CDR3 is 14 residues. J gave up 4 bases and V 9 bases, and 6 bases lay outside the gene matches. The CDR3 sequence: CASTGTGSTGELFF. The CDR3 DNA follows: TGTGCCAGCACTGGGACAGGGAGCACCGGGGAGCTGTTTTTT.

J is TRBJ1-5 and V is TRBV4-1; a weak D match, TRBD1 (5 bases). The ends were cut back, 0 bases at V and 7 bases at J, with 10 bases in the middle. This CDR3 contains 14 residues. In germline, CDR1 is MGHRA, CDR2 YSYEKL. The CDR3 DNA is TGCGCCAGCAGCCAAGAGCCGCAGGGCCAGCCCCAGCATTTT. Residues: CASSQEPQGQPQHF.

This chain uses TRBV28 with TRBJ1-5; 7 bases match TRBD1. The CDR3 has 14 amino acids. V lost 6 bases, J lost 11 bases, and 13 bases stayed unmatched. Germline CDR1 reads MDHEN; CDR2 reads SYDVKM. CDR3 nucleotide sequence: TGTGCCAGCAGCGGGGGACAGCGAGCAACGGCCCAGCATTTT. Protein: CASSGGQRATAQHF.

The genes are TRBV28 and TRBJ2-7; no firm D call. Germline V gives CDR1 MDHEN, CDR2 SYDVKM. The CDR3 consists of 13 residues. V was cut by 3 bases and J by 2 bases, with 8 bases left in between. The CDR3 DNA reads as TGTGCCAGCAGTTTGGCAGGAACCTACGAGCAGTACTTC. This codes for CASSLAGTYEQYF.

The genes are TRBV28 and TRBJ2-5, with 9 bases that match TRBD1. Germline assignment: CDR1 MDHEN and CDR2 SYDVKM. There are 17 residues in the CDR3. V shed 5 bases, J shed 0 bases, and the junction held 10 bases outside the gene matches. As DNA, the CDR3 is TGTGCCAGCAGTACCCGACAGGGGGTCGTGTACCAAGAGACCCAGTACTTC. Amino acids: CASSTRQGVVYQETQYF.

The genes are TRBV3-1 (or the pseudogene TRBV3-2) and TRBJ1-2, with D possibly TRBD1 on 6 matching bases. Germline V gene sequence: CDR1 LGHDT, CDR2 YNNKEL (reference sequence). V was pared by 1 base and J by 5 bases, with 8 bases between. The CDR3 totals 13 residues. The CDR3 nucleotides are TGTGCCAGCAGCCAAGGGACAGCTTATGGCTACACCTTC. Translating gives CASSQGTAYGYTF.

The chain is built from TRBV28 and TRBJ1-2; no clear D. V shed 3 bases and J shed 4 bases, with 15 bases lying between them. Germline V gives CDR1 MDHEN, CDR2 SYDVKM. This CDR3 region has 15 residues. The CDR3: CASSLVGREIYGYTF. The CDR3 bases are TGTGCCAGCAGTTTGGTCGGGCGGGAGATCTATGGCTACACCTTC.

The chain has TRBV18 and TRBJ2-3; tentatively, D is TRBD1 (5 bases). The CDR3 is 16 residues long. Between the trimmed V and J ends, which lost 2 bases and 0 bases, there was a span of 12 bases. Germline V gene lookup returns CDR1 KGHSH and CDR2 LQKENI. CDR3 in amino acids: CASSPDSPTSTDTQYF. The CDR3 DNA sequence: TGTGCCAGCTCACCAGACAGTCCTACTAGCACAGATACGCAGTATTTT.

The V gene is TRBV28, the J gene TRBJ2-7; 9 positions match TRBD1. This CDR3 spans 14 amino acids. The V gene's germline CDR1 is MDHEN and CDR2 SYDVKM. Germline trimming cut 3 bases from V and 4 bases from J; bases unmatched to any gene: 4. DNA for the CDR3: TGTGCCAGCAGTTTCCCCGGACAGGGGTACGAGCAGTACTTC. This gives the protein CASSFPGQGYEQYF. Together with reference TRBV28 and TRBJ2-7, the CDR3 gives the full variable domain: DVKVTQSSRYLVKRTGEKVFLECVQDMDHENMFWYRQDPGLGLRLIYFSYDVKMKEKGDIPEGYSVSREKKERFSLILESASTNQTSMYLCASSFPGQGYEQYFGPGTRLTVT.

The V gene is TRBV9, the J gene TRBJ2-2, with 10 bases lining up with TRBD2. The trim removed 2 bases at V and 5 bases at J, leaving 3 bases unmatched. This CDR3 contains 15 residues. CDR1 is SGDLS, CDR2 YYNGEE, per germline. The chain's CDR3 is CASSVTSGVTGELFF. The CDR3 DNA is TGTGCCAGCAGCGTTACTAGCGGGGTTACCGGGGAGCTGTTTTTT.

The V call is TRBV14, the J call TRBJ1-6; D gene ambiguous. CDR1 and CDR2 from the germline V gene are SGHDN and FVKESK. This CDR3 is built from 14 residues. The germline V and J ends were trimmed by 4 bases and 7 bases, with 11 bases remaining between them. CDR3 DNA sequence: TGTGCCAGCAGCCCAGGACTCGCAAATTCACCCCTCCACTTT. It translates to CASSPGLANSPLHF.

In this sample, this clone turned up once. The rearrangement uses TRBV28 and TRBJ2-2; unclear D gene. V was clipped by 2 bases and J by 9 bases, with 4 bases between them. CDR1 is MDHEN and CDR2 is SYDVKM in the germline V gene. This CDR3 has 11 residues. CDR3 residues: CASSLGRELFF. CDR3 DNA sequence: TGTGCCAGCAGTTTAGGCCGGGAGCTGTTTTTT.

CDR3 sequence: CASRDTVSARAYNEQFF. CDR3 sequence (DNA): TGTGCCAGCAGAGACACGGTCTCGGCGAGGGCCTACAATGAGCAGTTCTTC. V usage is TRBV2 and J usage is TRBJ2-1; possible D gene TRBD2, 5 bases. Looked up from germline, CDR1 is SNHLY and CDR2 is FYNNEI. The V gene lost 6 bases and the J gene lost 2 bases, with 20 bases spanning the gap. The CDR3 loop spans 17 amino acids.

This clone was detected a few times. This chain joins TRBV11-3 and TRBJ2-1; D uncertain. V gave up 5 bases and J gave up 7 bases, with 12 bases separating them. Germline values: CDR1 SGHNT, CDR2 YENEEA. This CDR3 spans 13 amino acids. The chain's CDR3 is CASSARGKNEQFF. The CDR3 coding sequence is TGTGCCAGCAGCGCTAGAGGCAAAAATGAGCAGTTCTTC.

The chain has TRBV20-1 and TRBJ2-7; maybe TRBD1 (7 bases). Germline V gene sequence: CDR1 DFQATT, CDR2 SNEGSKA (reference sequence). The CDR3 runs 14 residues. Trimming stripped 3 bases from V and 4 bases from J, with 16 bases between. CDR3 region: CSASRGDSMYEQYF. The CDR3 nucleotides are TGCAGTGCTAGTCGCGGGGACAGTATGTACGAGCAGTACTTC.

This clone was detected a few times. The CDR3 DNA reads as TGTGCCAGTAGTACAACTAGCGGGAGCTTGGACGAGCAGTACTTC. Its translation: CASSTTSGSLDEQYF. The V call is TRBV19, the J call TRBJ2-7; 11 bases align to TRBD2. This CDR3 has 15 amino acids. From germline, CDR1 is LNHDA and CDR2 SQIVND (reference sequence). The V gene end was trimmed by 4 bases and the J gene end by 5 bases; junction bases not matched to a gene: 7.

The chain couples TRBV4-3 to TRBJ2-2, with 8 bases identical to TRBD1. Germline V gives CDR1 LGHNA, CDR2 YSLEER. The CDR3 is 22 amino acids. After removal of 0 bases from V and 1 base from J, the junction contained 19 bases not matched to a gene. The CDR3: CASSQDLSFPQGAHRNTGELFF. The CDR3, as DNA: TGCGCCAGCAGCCAAGACCTCTCTTTTCCCCAGGGGGCGCACCGGAACACCGGGGAGCTGTTTTTT.

The chain carries TRBV6-5 and TRBJ2-4; 7 bases align to TRBD1. Germline assignment: CDR1 MNHEY and CDR2 SVGAGI. The junction had 11 bases not matched to a gene; V was cut back by 5 bases and J by 7 bases. The CDR3 has 15 amino acids. The CDR3 nucleotides read TGTGCCAGCAGTCAAATTCCCGGGACAGTGAACATTCAGTACTTC. Translated, it gives CASSQIPGTVNIQYF.

J is TRBJ2-7 and V is TRBV28; a possible D gene is TRBD1 (5 bases). This CDR3 contains 14 residues. V was trimmed by 0 bases and J by 4 bases, leaving 10 bases between them. Germline CDR1 is MDHEN and CDR2 is SYDVKM. In nucleotides, the CDR3 is TGTGCCAGCAGTTTATGGCCAAGGGGTTACGAGCAGTACTTC. Translation: CASSLWPRGYEQYF. Based on the CDR3 plus reference TRBV28 and TRBJ2-7, the full variable domain is DVKVTQSSRYLVKRTGEKVFLECVQDMDHENMFWYRQDPGLGLRLIYFSYDVKMKEKGDIPEGYSVSREKKERFSLILESASTNQTSMYLCASSLWPRGYEQYFGPGTRLTVT.

By share, this clone counts as medium-sized. The J gene is TRBJ2-5, the V gene TRBV11-2, with a tentative D call TRBD2 (6 bases). Germline assignment: CDR1 SGHAT and CDR2 FQNNGV. Trimming cost V 1 base and J 4 bases, with 16 bases left between them. This CDR3 region has 16 residues. The CDR3 sequence is CASSLGVAGRRETQYF. The CDR3 DNA reads as TGTGCCAGCAGCTTAGGTGTGGCGGGAAGGCGAGAGACCCAGTACTTC.

V and J are TRBV5-1 and TRBJ2-7, with TRBD1 identical over 7 bases. Germline V CDR1 and CDR2: SGHRS, YFSETQ. This CDR3 has 13 amino acids. V was pared by 4 bases and J by 3 bases, with 4 bases of the junction left unmatched. The CDR3 loop is CASSQGQNYEQYF. The CDR3 region has the DNA TGCGCCAGCAGCCAGGGACAGAACTACGAGCAGTACTTC.

The chain is built from TRBV6-5 and TRBJ2-2; weak D call: TRBD1 (5 bases). V lost 8 bases and J 6 bases, leaving 16 bases between the germline ends. This CDR3 has 14 residues. The V gene's germline CDR1 is MNHEY and CDR2 SVGAGI. The CDR3 region is CASSSLKGSGELFF. The DNA for the CDR3 is TGTGCCAGCTCCTCTCTAAAGGGGTCCGGGGAGCTGTTTTTT.

The rearrangement joins TRBV18 to TRBJ1-2; 12 bases line up with TRBD1. Per the germline V gene, CDR1 is KGHSH and CDR2 is LQKENI. The junction had 0 bases not matched to a gene; V was cut back by 2 bases and J by 2 bases. The CDR3 consists of 15 residues. The DNA of the CDR3 is TGTGCCAGCTCACCAGGGACAGGGGGCAACTATGGCTACACCTTC. Translating it yields CASSPGTGGNYGYTF.

This clone was observed a few times. J is TRBJ2-1 and V is TRBV6-5, with a weak D call TRBD2 (6 bases). Trimming shortened V by 6 bases and J by 0 bases, and 12 bases separated the two germline ends. This CDR3 has 15 amino acids. Germline CDR1 reads MNHEY; CDR2 reads SVGAGI. CDR3: CASSLAHSSYNEQFF. The CDR3 DNA sequence: TGTGCCAGCAGCCTAGCGCACAGCTCCTACAATGAGCAGTTCTTC.

The chain uses TRBV2 and TRBJ1-5; 9 bases line up with TRBD1. The J segment lost 4 bases and the V segment lost 5 bases, leaving 6 bases of the junction unmatched. Germline V gives CDR1 SNHLY, CDR2 FYNNEI. This CDR3 spans 15 amino acids. This chain's CDR3 is CASSTDRGINQPQHF. The CDR3 DNA is TGTGCCAGCAGTACGGACAGGGGAATAAATCAGCCCCAGCATTTT.